This record covers a single T cell receptor beta chain. This specimen belongs to a study of blood T cell repertoires in COVID-19. Across the study: Researchers got acute and convalescent COVID-19 samples from the United States, Italy and Spain.

The Seattle patients, enrolled during active infection, were followed longitudinally. There are 17 residues in the CDR3. Germline CDR1 is SEHNR and CDR2 is FQNEAQ (reference sequence). V gave up 3 bases and J gave up 2 bases, with 16 bases separating them. Source study methods: Quantification of nucleated cells was approximated via reference gene primer amplification. Clones were read by immunoSEQ multiplex PCR, and TCRdb kept only the in-frame ones, dropping some. That table gives V, J and clone size, and the DNA gave D and trimming. This sample has roughly 68,000 clones; about four fifths occur once, and the top ten carry more than 12%.

The V gene is TRBV7-9, the J gene TRBJ2-2, with D uncertain. The TCR comes from a man aged 60-69 years with COVID-19, enrolled during active disease. The source material was peripheral blood. The CDR3 DNA reads TGTGCCAGCAGCTTCCCGTACCCCCACATTAACACCGGGGAGCTGTTTTTT. Its translation: CASSFPYPHINTGELFF.